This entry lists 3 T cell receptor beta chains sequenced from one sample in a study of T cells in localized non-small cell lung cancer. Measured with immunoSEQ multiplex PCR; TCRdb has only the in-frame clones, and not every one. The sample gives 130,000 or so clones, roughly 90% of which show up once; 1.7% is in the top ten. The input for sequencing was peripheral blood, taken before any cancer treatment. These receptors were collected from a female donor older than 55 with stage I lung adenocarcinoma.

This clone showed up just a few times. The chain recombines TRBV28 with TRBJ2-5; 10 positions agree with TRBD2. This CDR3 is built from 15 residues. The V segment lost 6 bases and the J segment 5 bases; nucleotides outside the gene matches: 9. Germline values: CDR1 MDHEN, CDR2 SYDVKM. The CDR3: CASRTLAGAWETQYF. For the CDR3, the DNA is TGTGCCAGCAGAACCCTAGCGGGAGCTTGGGAGACCCAGTACTTC.

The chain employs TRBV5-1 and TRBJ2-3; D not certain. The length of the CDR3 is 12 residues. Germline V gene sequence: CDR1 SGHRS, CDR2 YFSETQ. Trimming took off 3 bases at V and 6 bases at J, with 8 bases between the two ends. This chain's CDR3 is CASSWDWDTQYF. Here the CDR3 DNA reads TGCGCCAGCAGCTGGGATTGGGATACGCAGTATTTT. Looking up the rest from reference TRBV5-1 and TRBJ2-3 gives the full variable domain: KAGVTQTPRYLIKTRGQQVTLSCSPISGHRSVSWYQQTPGQGLQFLFEYFSETQRNKGNFPGRFSGRQFSNSRSEMNVSTLELGDSALYLCASSWDWDTQYFGPGTRLTVL.

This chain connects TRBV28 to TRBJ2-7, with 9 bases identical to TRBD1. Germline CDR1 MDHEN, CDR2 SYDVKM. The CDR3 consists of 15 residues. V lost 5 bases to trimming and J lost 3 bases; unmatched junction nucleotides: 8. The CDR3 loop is CASSKSPGQGYEQYF. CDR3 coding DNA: TGTGCCAGCAGTAAAAGTCCGGGACAGGGCTACGAGCAGTACTTC.